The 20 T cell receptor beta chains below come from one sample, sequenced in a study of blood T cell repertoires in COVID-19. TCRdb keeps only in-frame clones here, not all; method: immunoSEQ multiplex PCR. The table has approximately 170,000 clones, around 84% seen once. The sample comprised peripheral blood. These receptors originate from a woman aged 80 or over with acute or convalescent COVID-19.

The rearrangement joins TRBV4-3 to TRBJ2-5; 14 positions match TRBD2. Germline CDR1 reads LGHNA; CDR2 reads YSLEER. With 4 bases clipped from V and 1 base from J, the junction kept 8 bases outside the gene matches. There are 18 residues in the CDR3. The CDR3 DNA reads TGCGCCAGCAGCCTTCGACTAGCGGGGGGGCCGGGCCAAGAGACCCAGTACTTC. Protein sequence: CASSLRLAGGPGQETQYF.

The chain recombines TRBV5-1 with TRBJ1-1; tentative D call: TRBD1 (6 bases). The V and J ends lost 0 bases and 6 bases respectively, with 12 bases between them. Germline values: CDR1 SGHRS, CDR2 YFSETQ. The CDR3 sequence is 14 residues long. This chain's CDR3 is CASSLGQAQPEAFF. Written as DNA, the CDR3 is TGCGCCAGCAGCTTGGGACAGGCCCAGCCTGAAGCTTTCTTT.

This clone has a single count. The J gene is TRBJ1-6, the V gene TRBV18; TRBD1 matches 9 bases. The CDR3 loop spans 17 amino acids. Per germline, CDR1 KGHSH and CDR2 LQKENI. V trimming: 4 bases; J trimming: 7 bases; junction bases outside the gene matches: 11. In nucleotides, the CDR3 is TGTGCCAGCTCACGTATGGCGGGACAGGGCGACAATTCACCCCTCCACTTT. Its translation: CASSRMAGQGDNSPLHF.

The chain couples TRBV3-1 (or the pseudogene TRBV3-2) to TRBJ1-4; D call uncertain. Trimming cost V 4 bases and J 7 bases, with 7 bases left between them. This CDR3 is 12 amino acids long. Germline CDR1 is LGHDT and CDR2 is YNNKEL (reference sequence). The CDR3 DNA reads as TGTGCCAGCAGCCTCACGGTTGAAAAACTGTTTTTT. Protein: CASSLTVEKLFF.

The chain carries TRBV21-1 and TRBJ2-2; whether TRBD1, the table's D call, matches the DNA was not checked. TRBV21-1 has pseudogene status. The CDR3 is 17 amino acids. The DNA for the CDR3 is TGTGCCAGCAGCAAAGCAAAGGGGGCTACTAGTACCGGGGAGCTGTTTTTT. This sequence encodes CASSKAKGATSTGELFF.

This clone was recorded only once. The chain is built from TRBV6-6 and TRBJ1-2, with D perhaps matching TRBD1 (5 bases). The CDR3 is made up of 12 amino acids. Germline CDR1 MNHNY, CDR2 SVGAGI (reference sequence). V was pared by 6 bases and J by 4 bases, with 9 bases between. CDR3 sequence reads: CASSPDSYGYTF. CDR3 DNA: TGTGCCAGCAGCCCTGACAGCTATGGCTACACCTTC.

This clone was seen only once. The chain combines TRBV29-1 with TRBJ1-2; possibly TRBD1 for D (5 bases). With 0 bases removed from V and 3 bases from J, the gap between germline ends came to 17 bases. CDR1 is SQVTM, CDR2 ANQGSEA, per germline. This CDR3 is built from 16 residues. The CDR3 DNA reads TGCAGCGTTGAAGAAAGACAGTCTCGGGGGGACTATGGCTACACCTTC. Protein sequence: CSVEERQSRGDYGYTF.

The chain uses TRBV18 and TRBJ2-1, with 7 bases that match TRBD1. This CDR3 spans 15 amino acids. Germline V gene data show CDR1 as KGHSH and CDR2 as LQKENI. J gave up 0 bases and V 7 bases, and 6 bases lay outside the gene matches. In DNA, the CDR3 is TGTGCCAGCTACGCACAGGGGAGCTCCTACAATGAGCAGTTCTTC. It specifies CASYAQGSSYNEQFF.

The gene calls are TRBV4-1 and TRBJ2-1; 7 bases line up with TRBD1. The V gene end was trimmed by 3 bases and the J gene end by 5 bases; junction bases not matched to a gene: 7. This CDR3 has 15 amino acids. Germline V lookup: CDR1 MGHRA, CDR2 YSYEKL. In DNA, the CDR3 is TGCGCCAGCAGCCAGGGCCTACAGGGGAACAATGAGCAGTTCTTC. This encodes CASSQGLQGNNEQFF.

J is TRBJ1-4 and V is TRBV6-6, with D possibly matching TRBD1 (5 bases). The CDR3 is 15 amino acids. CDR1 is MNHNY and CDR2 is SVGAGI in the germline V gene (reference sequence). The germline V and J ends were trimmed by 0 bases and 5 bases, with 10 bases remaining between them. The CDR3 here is CASSYSARGNEKLFF. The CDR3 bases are TGTGCCAGCAGTTACTCTGCACGGGGGAATGAAAAACTGTTTTTT.

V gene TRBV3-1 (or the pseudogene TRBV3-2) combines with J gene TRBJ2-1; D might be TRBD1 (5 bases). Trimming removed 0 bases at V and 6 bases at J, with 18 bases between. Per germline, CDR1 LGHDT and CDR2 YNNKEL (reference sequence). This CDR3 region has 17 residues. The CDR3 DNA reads TGTGCCAGCAGCCAAGATAGTGCACAGCCCCAGGGCAATGAGCAGTTCTTC. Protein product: CASSQDSAQPQGNEQFF.

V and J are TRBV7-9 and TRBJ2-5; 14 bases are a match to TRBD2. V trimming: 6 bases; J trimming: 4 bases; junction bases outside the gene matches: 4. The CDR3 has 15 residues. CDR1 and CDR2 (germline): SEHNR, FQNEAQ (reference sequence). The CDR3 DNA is TGTGCCAGCAGGACTAGCGGGGGGGCGTCAGAGACCCAGTACTTC. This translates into CASRTSGGASETQYF.

CDR3 loop: CASSVAGAGSYNEQFF. CDR3 DNA sequence: TGTGCCAGCAGCGTAGCGGGAGCGGGTAGCTACAATGAGCAGTTCTTC. The chain is built from TRBV9 and TRBJ2-1, with D perhaps matching TRBD2 (6 bases). V lost 0 bases and J 3 bases, leaving 13 bases between the germline ends. From germline, CDR1 is SGDLS and CDR2 YYNGEE. CDR3 length: 16 residues.

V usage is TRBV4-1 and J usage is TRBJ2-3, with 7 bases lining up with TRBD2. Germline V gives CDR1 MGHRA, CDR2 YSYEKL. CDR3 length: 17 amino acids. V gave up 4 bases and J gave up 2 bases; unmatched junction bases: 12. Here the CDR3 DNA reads TGCGCCAGCAGCCGCAGAGGACAAGCGGGAATCACAGATACGCAGTATTTT. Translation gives CASSRRGQAGITDTQYF.

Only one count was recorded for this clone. The CDR3 DNA is TGTGCCAGCAGCCAAAGCCTCCGAGGACTAGCGGGAGTGGGGAACACCGGGGAGCTGTTTTTT. It encodes CASSQSLRGLAGVGNTGELFF. The chain recombines TRBV3-1 (or the pseudogene TRBV3-2) with TRBJ2-2; TRBD2 matches at 13 bases. The junction had 13 bases not matched to a gene; V was cut back by 2 bases and J by 1 base. Germline values: CDR1 LGHDT, CDR2 YNNKEL (reference sequence). The CDR3 has 21 amino acids.

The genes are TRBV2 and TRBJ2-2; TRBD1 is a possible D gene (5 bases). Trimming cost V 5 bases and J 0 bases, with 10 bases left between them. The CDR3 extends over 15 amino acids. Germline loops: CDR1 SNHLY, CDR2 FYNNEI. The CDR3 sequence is CASSTGFANTGELFF. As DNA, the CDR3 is TGTGCCAGCAGTACAGGATTCGCGAACACCGGGGAGCTGTTTTTT. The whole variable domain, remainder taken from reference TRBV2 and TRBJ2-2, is EPEVTQTPSHQVTQMGQEVILRCVPISNHLYFYWYRQILGQKVEFLVSFYNNEISEKSEIFDDQFSVERPDGSNFTLKIRSTKLEDSAMYFCASSTGFANTGELFFGEGSRLTVL.

This CDR3 reads CASSYGGTTEAFF. The CDR3 DNA follows: TGTGCCAGCAGTTACGGAGGGACCACTGAAGCTTTCTTT. The V and J genes are TRBV6-5 and TRBJ1-1, with D tentatively TRBD1 (5 bases). Germline CDR1 reads MNHEY; CDR2 reads SVGAGI. Trimming took 2 bases from V and 4 from J, leaving 8 bases between them. There are 13 residues in the CDR3.

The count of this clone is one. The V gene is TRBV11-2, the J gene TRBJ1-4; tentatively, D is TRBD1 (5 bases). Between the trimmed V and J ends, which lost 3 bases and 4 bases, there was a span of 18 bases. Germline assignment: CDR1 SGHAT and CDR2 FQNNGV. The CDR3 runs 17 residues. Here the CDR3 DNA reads TGTGCCAGCAGCTTGAGGGGAACTCGGGGGGTTAATGAAAAACTGTTTTTT. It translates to CASSLRGTRGVNEKLFF.

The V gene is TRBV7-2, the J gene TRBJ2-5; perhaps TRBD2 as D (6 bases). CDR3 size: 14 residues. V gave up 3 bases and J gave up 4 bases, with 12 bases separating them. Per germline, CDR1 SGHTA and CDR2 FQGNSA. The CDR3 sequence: CASSFGGNLETQYF. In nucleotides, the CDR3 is TGTGCCAGCAGCTTCGGCGGGAACTTAGAGACCCAGTACTTC.

CDR3 in amino acids: CASSLVSLANTGELFF. The CDR3 DNA reads as TGTGCCAGCAGCTTAGTATCACTAGCTAACACCGGGGAGCTGTTTTTT. The J gene is TRBJ2-2, the V gene TRBV7-2; D is perhaps TRBD2 (6 bases). The germline V and J ends were trimmed by 1 base and 2 bases, with 11 bases remaining between them. Germline V CDR1 and CDR2: SGHTA, FQGNSA. CDR3 length equals 16 residues.